This T cell receptor beta chain derives from a study of cytomegalovirus exposure and HLA in healthy donors. The CDR3 spans 13 residues. CDR1 SGHNT and CDR2 YENEEA come from the germline V gene. Trimming cost V 5 bases and J 0 bases, with 8 bases left between them. Primers included in the PCR were 60 Vbeta and 13 Jbeta primers. Measured with immunoSEQ multiplex PCR; TCRdb has only the in-frame clones, and not every one. This sample yields 150,000 or so clones, of which 60% to 85% are seen a single time; roughly 4% belongs to the top ten. Source material: PBMCs. This sequence originates from a woman aged 35 to 49 in good health and CMV-seronegative. The rearrangement uses TRBV11-3 and TRBJ2-7; D gene unclear. The CDR3, as DNA: TGTGCCAGCAGCGACACAAGCTCCTACGAGCAGTACTTC. It translates to CASSDTSSYEQYF.